The TCR beta chain described here comes from a study of OX40 agonist ivuxolimab in advanced cancers. The wider study: Each dose-escalation patient presented with hepatocellular carcinoma, melanoma, renal cell or head and neck cancer. General study findings and limits: Both blood CD4+ and CD8+ T cells showed clonal growth by week 6 at 0.1 to 3.0 mg/kg.

On this clone itself: The antigen is undetermined.

Produced via immunoSEQ multiplex PCR; TCRdb's table is partial and in-frame only. The profile shows about 12,000 clones, 80% to 90% of them singletons. V gave up 4 bases and J gave up 0 bases; unmatched junction bases: 6. From germline, CDR1 is SQVTM and CDR2 ANQGSEA. This CDR3 is 15 amino acids long. The source of this sequence is an adult with an advanced solid tumor such as melanoma, head and neck, liver or kidney cancer. The chain joins TRBV29-1 to TRBJ2-3; TRBD2 matches 8 bases. This sample comprised CD4+ or CD8+ T cells sorted from blood, obtained in a trial of the OX40 agonist ivuxolimab. The CDR3 DNA follows: TGCAGCGTTGGAGGGACTAGTACTAGCACAGATACGCAGTATTTT. It translates to CSVGGTSTSTDTQYF.